This note documents a single T cell receptor (beta chain) sequence. These data originate in a study of blood T cell repertoires in COVID-19. For the study at large: There were acute and convalescent COVID-19 samples, and they came from the United States, Italy and Spain. Sample material is recorded as cDNA or gDNA derived from T cells, B-cell-depleted T cells, or PBMCs.

The CDR3 is made up of 17 amino acids. Germline lookup yields CDR1 SNHLY and CDR2 FYNNEI. V lost 1 base, J lost 0 bases, and 13 bases lay in between. Per the study methods: Amplification with reference gene primers provided the estimates of nucleated cell counts. Assay: immunoSEQ multiplex PCR; the TCRdb copy retains only in-frame clones and omits some. The V and J calls and clone size are taken from that table; D and trimming were inferred from the DNA. Altogether fewer than 80,000 clones are present, 88% being singletons, with the ten largest covering roughly a fifth. The TCR originated in a human donor in a cohort sampled during active COVID-19. The sequenced sample was peripheral blood. The genes are TRBV2 and TRBJ1-5; TRBD1 is a possible D gene (5 bases). CDR3 nucleotide sequence: TGTGCCAGCAGTGAAGGTCTGGGGGGTTTTAGCAATCAGCCCCAGCATTTT. Protein product: CASSEGLGGFSNQPQHF.